This T cell receptor beta chain derives from a study of T-cell memory formation after mild COVID-19. The germline V gene has CDR1 MNHEY and CDR2 SVGAGI. The CDR3 has 18 residues. V was clipped by 5 bases and J by 0 bases; unmatched bases: 9. Ten or more counts support this clonotype. TCRdb fed the 5' RACE reads into MiXCR, producing one record per CDR3 protein. The sample carries over 55,000 distinct CDR3 sequences, 9% to 15% recorded once. The TCR sequence derives from a man aged 18 to 30 who had mild COVID-19 (a few samples of this study predate the infection). Cell type and time point are not known. The V gene is TRBV6-5, the J gene TRBJ2-1; 11 bases are shared with TRBD2. The sample consisted of PBMCs or a T cell subset sorted from them (not recorded which). CDR3 DNA: TGTGCCAGCAGTCCGCGACTAGCGGGACTATCCTCCTACAATGAGCAGTTCTTC. Protein product: CASSPRLAGLSSYNEQFF.